The 24 T cell receptor beta chains reported below all come from one sample, sequenced in a study of T-cell memory formation after mild COVID-19. TCRdb re-analysed the 5' RACE reads in MiXCR, keeping a single row per CDR3 protein. The data contain 400,000 to 550,000 distinct CDR3 sequences, around 27% of them seen just once; the ten biggest clones take up about 12%. Sequencing was done on a sample of PBMCs or a T cell subset sorted from them (not recorded which). The source is an adult woman who had mild COVID-19 (a few samples of this study predate the infection). Cell type and time point are not known.

This clonotype was counted only a few times. The chain combines TRBV20-1 with TRBJ2-4; D possibly corresponds to TRBD2 (5 bases). Germline V gene data show CDR1 as DFQATT and CDR2 as SNEGSKA (reference sequence). The CDR3 is 16 residues long. V dropped 4 bases and J dropped 0 bases, with 16 bases sitting between them. The CDR3 protein is CSAKPSLPSAKNIQYF. DNA for the CDR3: TGCAGTGCTAAGCCTAGCTTACCCTCAGCCAAAAACATTCAGTACTTC.

This clonotype was seen only a few times. The chain joins TRBV5-1 to TRBJ2-2; maybe TRBD1 (6 bases). From germline, CDR1 is SGHRS and CDR2 YFSETQ. V was shortened by 2 bases and J by 6 bases, with 8 bases between the two germline ends. The CDR3 length is 13 residues. The DNA for the CDR3 is TGCGCCAGCAGCTTCAGGGGAGCCGGGGAGCTGTTTTTT. It encodes CASSFRGAGELFF.

The CDR3 loop reads CASSEPPGQPGSYEQYF. The CDR3 nucleotides read TGTGCCAGCAGTGAACCTCCGGGACAGCCGGGCTCCTACGAGCAGTACTTC. The V and J genes are TRBV6-1 and TRBJ2-7, with 7 bases matching TRBD1. CDR1 MNHNS and CDR2 SASEGT come from the germline V gene. With V trimmed by 2 bases and J by 0 bases, 10 bases remained unmatched. This CDR3 has 17 amino acids.

This chain links TRBV7-2 with TRBJ2-5; D remains ambiguous. The CDR3 extends over 13 amino acids. The V gene's germline CDR1 is SGHTA and CDR2 FQGNSA. Deletions cut 5 bases from V and 5 bases from J, with 12 bases between. The CDR3 is CASSPLSVETQYF. CDR3 DNA: TGTGCCAGCAGCCCCCTCTCTGTGGAGACCCAGTACTTC.

The chain uses TRBV25-1 and TRBJ2-1; D might be TRBD2 (6 bases). CDR3 length: 17 residues. Germline V gives CDR1 MGHDK, CDR2 SYGVNS. V was cut by 2 bases and J by 4 bases, with 18 bases left in between. The CDR3 sequence is CASSEPHSGDRYNEQFF. DNA of the CDR3: TGTGCCAGCAGTGAACCTCACTCGGGGGATAGGTACAATGAGCAGTTCTTC.

The chain carries TRBV12-3 or TRBV12-4 and TRBJ1-1; the match to TRBD1 covers 8 bases. CDR3 length equals 15 residues. V shed 7 bases, J shed 1 base, and the junction held 8 bases outside the gene matches. DNA of the CDR3: TGTGCCAGCACCGCGGACAGGGCGGGGAACACTGAAGCTTTCTTT. Its protein product is CASTADRAGNTEAFF.

In this sample, this clonotype turned up a few times. V and J are TRBV7-9 and TRBJ2-1, with 9 nucleotides matching TRBD2. V was pared by 1 base and J by 8 bases, with 9 bases of the junction left unmatched. CDR3 length equals 16 residues. Germline V gene sequence: CDR1 SEHNR, CDR2 FQNEAQ (reference sequence). As DNA, the CDR3 is TGTGCCAGCAGCTTAGTGGGAGCGGGAGGAATGGATGAGCAGTTCTTC. It yields the protein CASSLVGAGGMDEQFF. Full variable domain (remainder filled in from reference TRBV7-9 and TRBJ2-1): DTGVSQNPRHKITKRGQNVTFRCDPISEHNRLYWYRQTLGQGPEFLTYFQNEAQLEKSRLLSDRFSAERPKGSFSTLEIQRTEQGDSAMYLCASSLVGAGGMDEQFFGPGTRLTVL.

This clonotype was seen only a few times. This sequence joins TRBV7-2 and TRBJ2-1; 8 bases are shared with TRBD1. J gave up 8 bases and V 4 bases, and 13 bases lay outside the gene matches. Germline-derived CDR1 and CDR2 are SGHTA and FQGNSA. The CDR3 contains 16 residues. As DNA, the CDR3 is TGTGCCAGCAGCTCAAGGACAGGGAATTTGCAAGATGAGCAGTTCTTC. Encoded protein: CASSSRTGNLQDEQFF. Based on the CDR3 plus reference TRBV7-2 and TRBJ2-1, the full variable domain is GAGVSQSPSNKVTEKGKDVELRCDPISGHTALYWYRQSLGQGLEFLIYFQGNSAPDKSGLPSDRFSAERTGGSVSTLTIQRTQQEDSAVYLCASSSRTGNLQDEQFFGPGTRLTVL.

This clonotype was seen more than once but under ten times. The chain uses TRBV14 and TRBJ2-5, with 12 bases identical to TRBD2. The CDR3 has 15 amino acids. V was pared by 1 base and J by 5 bases, with 2 bases of the junction left unmatched. Germline loops: CDR1 SGHDN, CDR2 FVKESK. The CDR3: CASSQGTSGEETQYF. Written as DNA, the CDR3 is TGTGCCAGCAGCCAAGGGACTAGCGGGGAGGAGACCCAGTACTTC.

This clonotype has at least ten counts. The chain joins TRBV12-3 or TRBV12-4 to TRBJ2-1, with 8 bases identical to TRBD2. Trimming cost V 5 bases and J 7 bases; bases outside gene matches: 13. The CDR3 length is 16 residues. The CDR3 nucleotides are TGTGCCAGCAGTCCCCCAGGAGCGGGAGTAGAAAATGAGCAGTTCTTC. The encoded protein is CASSPPGAGVENEQFF.

This clonotype was observed a few times. The DNA for the CDR3 is TGCAGTGCTAAGGCGGCGGGGGGGCGTCCACACAATGAGCAGTTCTTC. It translates to CSAKAAGGRPHNEQFF. The chain carries TRBV20-1 and TRBJ2-1; 9 bases match TRBD2. The CDR3 contains 16 residues. The germline V gene has CDR1 DFQATT and CDR2 SNEGSKA (reference sequence). V was pared by 4 bases and J by 5 bases, with 12 bases of the junction left unmatched.

The J gene is TRBJ2-1, the V gene TRBV3-1, with 7 nucleotides matching TRBD2. Germline values: CDR1 LGHDT, CDR2 YNNKEL (reference sequence). This CDR3 region has 13 residues. Trimming took 4 bases from V and 9 from J; bases not matched to a gene: 6. CDR3 protein: CASSLSGGGEQFF. The CDR3, as DNA: TGTGCCAGCAGCCTCTCTGGGGGGGGTGAGCAGTTCTTC.

The rearrangement links TRBV20-1 to TRBJ2-5; the D is unclear. Germline CDR1 and CDR2: DFQATT and SNEGSKA (reference sequence). V shed 5 bases and J shed 3 bases, with 4 bases lying between them. This CDR3 has 10 residues. CDR3 coding DNA: TGCAGTGCTTATAAAGAGACCCAGTACTTC. This codes for CSAYKETQYF.

The V and J genes are TRBV4-1 and TRBJ1-1; 8 nucleotides match TRBD1. Trimming removed 4 bases from V and 3 bases from J; junction bases left unmatched: 4. The CDR3 has 14 residues. Germline V CDR1 and CDR2: MGHRA, YSYEKL. CDR3 DNA: TGCGCCAGCAGCCGACCAGGGGGCCACACTGAAGCTTTCTTT. Amino acid sequence: CASSRPGGHTEAFF.

The chain joins TRBV28 to TRBJ2-5, with a tentative D call TRBD1 (6 bases). Germline V lookup: CDR1 MDHEN, CDR2 SYDVKM. The ends were cut back, 7 bases at V and 7 bases at J, with 16 bases in the middle. This CDR3 spans 13 amino acids. The CDR3 reads CASTLSPRGTQYF. The DNA for the CDR3 is TGTGCCAGCACCCTTAGTCCCAGGGGGACCCAGTACTTC.

The chain joins TRBV10-3 to TRBJ1-4; D possibly corresponds to TRBD1 (6 bases). The V and J ends lost 4 bases and 7 bases respectively, with 13 bases between them. The germline V gene has CDR1 ENHRY and CDR2 SYGVKD. This CDR3 has 14 residues. The CDR3, as DNA: TGTGCCATCAGTGCGGCAGGGGATGGTGAAAAACTGTTTTTT. Protein product: CAISAAGDGEKLFF.

On this clonotype: At one of its ends the junction is not consistent with the germline gene, which may arise from a read error. This chain connects TRBV27 to TRBJ1-1; 11 bases align to TRBD1. Germline lookup yields CDR1 MNHEY and CDR2 SMNVEV (reference sequence). There are 17 residues in the CDR3. The CDR3 region has the DNA TGTGCCAGCAGCTTATCGCGCCCTCGGGACAGGGGGTTCGAAGCTTTCTTT. It yields the protein CASSLSRPRDRGFEAFF.

The V and J genes are TRBV7-9 and TRBJ2-7, with 8 bases aligning to TRBD2. The trim removed 5 bases at V and 1 base at J, leaving 10 bases unmatched. From germline, CDR1 is SEHNR and CDR2 FQNEAQ (reference sequence). The CDR3 is 16 amino acids. CDR3 amino acids: CASSAPSGSVSYEQYF. The CDR3, as DNA: TGTGCCAGCAGCGCGCCGAGCGGGAGTGTTTCCTACGAGCAGTACTTC.

This clonotype occurred a few times. V is TRBV6-1 and J is TRBJ1-1; TRBD1 matches 7 bases. The CDR3 has 15 residues. Unmatched junction bases numbered 8, after V lost 7 bases and J lost 0 bases. Per the germline V gene, CDR1 is MNHNS and CDR2 is SASEGT. CDR3 loop: CASTSRTGLNTEAFF. CDR3 DNA sequence: TGTGCCAGCACTTCTAGGACAGGACTGAACACTGAAGCTTTCTTT.

The sample holds a few counts of this clonotype. V is TRBV29-1 and J is TRBJ1-5, with 8 bases that match TRBD1. J lost 3 bases, V lost 6 bases, and 7 bases had no gene match. CDR3 size: 14 residues. Per the germline V gene, CDR1 is SQVTM and CDR2 is ANQGSEA. In nucleotides, the CDR3 is TGCAGCGTGTCGACAGGGGTTCTCAATCAGCCCCAGCATTTT. Protein product: CSVSTGVLNQPQHF. Combining the CDR3 with reference TRBV29-1 and TRBJ1-5 gives the whole variable domain SAVISQKPSRDICQRGTSLTIQCQVDSQVTMMFWYRQQPGQSLTLIATANQGSEATYESGFVIDKFPISRPNLTFSTLTVSNMSPEDSSIYLCSVSTGVLNQPQHFGDGTRLSIL.

The chain is built from TRBV7-6 and TRBJ2-1; D call uncertain. In germline, CDR1 is SGHVS, CDR2 FNYEAQ. The CDR3 is 11 residues long. Trimming shortened V by 6 bases and J by 8 bases, and 8 bases separated the two germline ends. In nucleotides, the CDR3 is TGTGCCAGCAGAGGATGGGATGAGCAGTTCTTC. This translates into CASRGWDEQFF.

The V and J genes are TRBV7-8 and TRBJ1-2; D is unclear. The CDR3 is 14 amino acids. Trimming left V 5 bases short and J 3 bases short, with 13 bases between. The germline CDR1 and CDR2 sequences are SGHVS and FQNEAQ. The CDR3 reads CASSPRGVYYGYTF. In nucleotides, the CDR3 is TGTGCCAGCAGCCCACGTGGCGTCTACTATGGCTACACCTTC.

This clonotype showed up just a few times. This chain links TRBV5-1 with TRBJ1-1; unclear D gene. The CDR3 consists of 14 residues. Trimming took off 0 bases at V and 7 bases at J, with 13 bases between the two ends. Germline lookup yields CDR1 SGHRS and CDR2 YFSETQ. CDR3 sequence (DNA): TGCGCCAGCAGCTTGGCTCCCGGAGTCGGTGAAGCTTTCTTT. It specifies CASSLAPGVGEAFF.

The chain links TRBV7-9 to TRBJ1-1, with D perhaps matching TRBD1 (5 bases). V lost 4 bases and J lost 1, with 13 bases in between. Germline lookup yields CDR1 SEHNR and CDR2 FQNEAQ (reference sequence). There are 15 residues in the CDR3. The CDR3 DNA reads TGTGCCAGCAGCTCCCAGGGTCACTCGAACACTGAAGCTTTCTTT. Translating it yields CASSSQGHSNTEAFF.